This section outlines one T cell receptor beta chain sequence together with its context. Its specificity is unknown. The CDR3 covers 15 residues. Germline CDR1 reads MGHRA; CDR2 reads YSYEKL. V was shortened by 0 bases and J by 3 bases, with 10 bases between the two germline ends. These data originate in a study of cytomegalovirus exposure and HLA in healthy donors. PCR amplification relied on 60 Vbeta primers (plus 13 Jbeta primers). Generated by immunoSEQ multiplex PCR, the TCRdb table keeps only in-frame clones and is missing some. The sample lists over 150,000 clones, roughly 80% occurring once. Study results and limitations: Within an earlier analysis, most TCR beta V segments proved productive either about 87% or about 30% of the time.

The chain has TRBV4-1 and TRBJ2-3; D not certain. This clonotype was sampled from a man aged 35-49 years in good health and CMV-seronegative. Sample: PBMCs. This CDR3 is CASSQDPIGTDTQYF. CDR3 coding DNA: TGCGCCAGCAGCCAAGACCCTATCGGGACAGATACGCAGTATTTT.